This TCR beta chain was found in a study of regulatory T cells in long-lasting Graves disease. For the study at large: New Graves' disease cases had less than 3 months of antithyroid drugs.

Arm-PCR with iRepertoire HTBI primers amplified the CDR3 regions for these TCR beta libraries. Using its own MiXCR run on the multiplex PCR reads, TCRdb lists one record per CDR3 protein. The sample shows approximately 440,000 distinct CDR3 sequences, around 15% of them seen only once. CDR1 is MDHEN, CDR2 SYDVKM, per germline. This CDR3 region has 12 residues. The ends lost 7 bases at V and 6 bases at J; junction bases unmatched: 6. This clonotype was seen many times. What it binds is not known. Study-wide findings and caveats: TRBV28, TRBJ1-2 and TRBJ2-5 were favored in persistent disease.

Time point specified: newly diagnosed GD, antithyroid drugs for less than 3 months. PBMC RNA served as the TCR library source. It was an endocrinology department in Xi'an, China, that provided the patients. Another study also made use of these data, one on T cells in Graves' hyperthyroidism and ophthalmopathy.

Sequences were derived from peripheral blood mononuclear cells (PBMCs), sampled at new diagnosis, from a patient treated with antithyroid drugs. This sequence was found in a man aged 40-49 years with Graves disease. The chain carries TRBV28 and TRBJ2-7, with 7 nucleotides matching TRBD2. The CDR3 reads CASTERDREQYF. The CDR3 region has the DNA TGTGCCAGCACGGAGCGGGACCGCGAGCAGTACTTC.